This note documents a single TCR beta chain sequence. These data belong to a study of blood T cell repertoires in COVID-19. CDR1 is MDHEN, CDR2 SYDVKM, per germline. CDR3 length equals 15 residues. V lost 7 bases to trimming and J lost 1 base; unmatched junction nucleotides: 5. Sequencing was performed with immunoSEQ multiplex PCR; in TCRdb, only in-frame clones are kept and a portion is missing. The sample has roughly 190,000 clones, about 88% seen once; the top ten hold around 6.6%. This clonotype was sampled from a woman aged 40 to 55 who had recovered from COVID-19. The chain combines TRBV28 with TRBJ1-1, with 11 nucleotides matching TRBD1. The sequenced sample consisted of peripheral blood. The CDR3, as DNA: TGTGCCAGCATTACCGGGACAGGGGGGAACACTGAAGCTTTCTTT. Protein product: CASITGTGGNTEAFF.